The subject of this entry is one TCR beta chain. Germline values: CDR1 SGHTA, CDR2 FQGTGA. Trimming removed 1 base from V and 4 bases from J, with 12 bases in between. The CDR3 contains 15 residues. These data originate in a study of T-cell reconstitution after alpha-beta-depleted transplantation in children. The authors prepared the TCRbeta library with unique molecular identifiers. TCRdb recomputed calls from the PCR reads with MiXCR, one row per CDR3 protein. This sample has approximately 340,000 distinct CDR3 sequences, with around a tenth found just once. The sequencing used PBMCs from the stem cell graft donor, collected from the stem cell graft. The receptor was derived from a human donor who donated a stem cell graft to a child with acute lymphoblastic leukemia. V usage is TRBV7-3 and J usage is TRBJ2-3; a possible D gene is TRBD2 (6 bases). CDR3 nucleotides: TGTGCCAGCAGCTTAAGCGGGGCTAGCTCAGATACGCAGTATTTT. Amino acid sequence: CASSLSGASSDTQYF.